The following is a TCR beta chain sequence with its context. The antigen is undetermined. These data originate in a study of T cell repertoires in cytomegalovirus infection. Looking at the study overall: Indications of both CMV infection and matching HLA type were provided by public TCR beta signatures.

This CDR3 contains 14 residues. The V gene's germline CDR1 is SGHDT and CDR2 YYEEEE. The V and J ends lost 4 bases and 1 base respectively, with 9 bases between them. Study-wide findings and caveats: Cumulative frequency (of public TCR beta family members) identified carriers of CMV plus the relevant HLA.

TCRdb itself ran the reads through MiXCR, one entry per CDR3 protein. The table shows fewer than 200,000 distinct CDR3 sequences, with approximately 19% occurring only once. This clonotype originated in a human donor in good health (CMV status not recorded). Some clones in this sample may be carry-over from other donors' samples. V gene TRBV5-6 combines with J gene TRBJ1-5; D is uncertain. The sequencing input was PBMCs. The DNA for the CDR3 is TGTGCCAGCAGCCCCCTTGGGAGCAATCAGCCCCAGCATTTT. The encoded protein is CASSPLGSNQPQHF.